The 10 T cell receptor beta chains presented below share a single source sample, sequenced in a study of T-cell reconstitution after alpha-beta-depleted transplantation in children. Unique molecular identifiers were incorporated into the prepared TCRbeta library. Each CDR3 protein is one row after TCRdb ran MiXCR on the PCR reads. The sample shows about 460,000 distinct CDR3 sequences, under 12% of them seen only once. The material was PBMCs, obtained before TCRalphabeta/CD19-depleted stem cell transplant. These receptors were taken from a child younger than 10 with inherited bone marrow failure, due to receive a stem cell transplant.

This clonotype was observed many times. V usage is TRBV5-1 and J usage is TRBJ2-7; weak D call: TRBD1 (7 bases). The CDR3 sequence is 14 residues long. Germline loops: CDR1 SGHRS, CDR2 YFSETQ. The germline V and J ends were trimmed by 5 bases and 4 bases, with 16 bases remaining between them. The CDR3 DNA reads TGCGCCAGCAGGGAGGGGACAGTTACGTACGAGCAGTACTTC. Translating gives CASREGTVTYEQYF.

This clonotype appeared many times. This chain joins TRBV27 and TRBJ1-2; 7 nucleotides align to TRBD1. Looked up from germline, CDR1 is MNHEY and CDR2 is SMNVEV (reference sequence). Trimming took 4 bases from V and 4 from J; bases not matched to a gene: 6. This CDR3 has 14 amino acids. The CDR3 reads CASSSTDRSYGYTF. The CDR3 nucleotides are TGTGCCAGCAGTTCCACGGACAGGTCCTATGGCTACACCTTC.

This clonotype was detected many times. The chain is built from TRBV24-1 and TRBJ1-2; no definite D call. This CDR3 contains 15 residues. From germline, CDR1 is KGHDR and CDR2 SFDVKD. V dropped 4 bases and J dropped 0 bases, with 11 bases sitting between them. The CDR3 is CATSEASGANYGYTF. In nucleotides, the CDR3 is TGTGCCACCAGTGAGGCCTCAGGAGCTAACTATGGCTACACCTTC.

As concerns this clonotype: A much more abundant neighbour one base away suggests this may be a read error. The chain links TRBV11-2 to TRBJ2-1, with TRBD2 matching over 9 bases. This CDR3 is built from 19 residues. V lost 3 bases to trimming and J lost 3 bases; unmatched junction nucleotides: 15. CDR1 is SGHAT, CDR2 FQNNGV, per germline. The CDR3 loop is CASSFPSFQSGRYYNEQFF. CDR3 in DNA: TGTGCCAGCAGCTTTCCCTCATTTCAGAGCGGGAGGTACTACAATGAGCAGTTCTTC.

This clonotype was observed many times. The chain combines TRBV10-3 with TRBJ1-1; D is uncertain. Germline V gene data show CDR1 as ENHRY and CDR2 as SYGVKD. The CDR3 runs 13 residues. Deletions cut 4 bases from V and 0 bases from J, with 6 bases between. CDR3 region: CAISGSMNTEAFF. The DNA for the CDR3 is TGTGCCATCAGTGGCAGCATGAACACTGAAGCTTTCTTT.

With respect to this clonotype: A read error may explain this, as a much larger clone is one base away. The V and J genes are TRBV7-9 and TRBJ1-6; a weak D match, TRBD1 (5 bases). The CDR3 has 12 residues. Looked up from germline, CDR1 is SEHNR and CDR2 is FQNEAQ (reference sequence). CDR3 sequence reads: CASSWGGSPIHF. The CDR3, as DNA: TGTGCCAGCAGCTGGGGGGGGTCACCCATCCACTTT.

This clonotype has a count of ten or more. The CDR3, as DNA: TGTGCCAGCAGCACCAGACAGGGCAATGAAAAACTGTTTTTT. Translated: CASSTRQGNEKLFF. The J gene is TRBJ1-4, the V gene TRBV7-9, with 7 bases fitting TRBD1. The V gene end was trimmed by 5 bases and the J gene end by 5 bases; junction bases not matched to a gene: 5. Germline V CDR1 and CDR2: SEHNR, FQNEAQ (reference sequence). The CDR3 is 14 residues long. The full variable domain, rest sourced from reference TRBV7-9 and TRBJ1-4, is DTGVSQNPRHKITKRGQNVTFRCDPISEHNRLYWYRQTLGQGPEFLTYFQNEAQLEKSRLLSDRFSAERPKGSFSTLEIQRTEQGDSAMYLCASSTRQGNEKLFFGSGTQLSVL.

This clonotype has a count of ten or more. V is TRBV4-3 and J is TRBJ1-2; D is unresolved. Trimming left V 0 bases short and J 2 bases short, with 16 bases between. This CDR3 has 17 residues. CDR1 and CDR2 (germline): LGHNA, YSLEER. The CDR3 is CASSQESAVTLNYGYTF. The DNA of the CDR3 is TGCGCCAGCAGCCAAGAGTCGGCAGTCACTTTAAACTATGGCTACACCTTC.

This clonotype has at least ten counts. The chain couples TRBV5-1 to TRBJ1-5; D is unclear. Germline CDR1 SGHRS, CDR2 YFSETQ. Between the trimmed V and J ends, which lost 1 base and 5 bases, there was a span of 13 bases. CDR3 length: 15 amino acids. CDR3 amino acids: CASSLSGFEDQPQHF. In DNA, the CDR3 is TGCGCCAGCAGCTTGTCGGGGTTCGAGGATCAGCCCCAGCATTTT. Filled out from reference TRBV5-1 and TRBJ1-5, the complete variable domain reads KAGVTQTPRYLIKTRGQQVTLSCSPISGHRSVSWYQQTPGQGLQFLFEYFSETQRNKGNFPGRFSGRQFSNSRSEMNVSTLELGDSALYLCASSLSGFEDQPQHFGDGTRLSIL.

Concerning this clonotype itself: Possible read error: a much larger clone is one base away. The rearrangement joins TRBV29-1 to TRBJ2-7; the D gene is possibly TRBD1 (6 bases). This CDR3 comprises 12 residues. CDR1 SQVTM and CDR2 ANQGSEA come from the germline V gene. CDR3 amino acids: CGVGTPPYEQYF. As DNA, the CDR3 is TGCGGCGTTGGGACACCACCCTACGAGCAGTACTTC.